This paragraph covers one T cell receptor (beta chain) sequence. Generated by immunoSEQ multiplex PCR, the TCRdb table keeps only in-frame clones and is missing some. The sample lists about 92,000 clones, 72% occurring once. These data come from a study of blood T cell repertoires in COVID-19. V dropped 6 bases and J dropped 5 bases, with 10 bases sitting between them. Germline V gene sequence: CDR1 MDHEN, CDR2 SYDVKM. CDR3 size: 12 residues. The sample taken for sequencing was peripheral blood. This rearrangement joins TRBV28 to TRBJ1-1; D gene unclear. This sequence was found in a woman aged 55-70 years in a cohort sampled during active or convalescent COVID-19. The DNA of the CDR3 is TGTGCCAGCAGGAGCACAGAGACTGAAGCTTTCTTT. Translation: CASRSTETEAFF.